This TCR beta chain was sequenced during a study of cytomegalovirus exposure and HLA in healthy donors. CDR1 and CDR2 (germline): MDHEN, SYDVKM. V lost 7 bases to trimming and J lost 0 bases, with 12 bases between them. The CDR3 consists of 14 residues. The sample holds a few counts of this clone. The PCR had 60 Vbeta and 13 Jbeta primers. TCRdb's table, derived via immunoSEQ multiplex PCR, lists solely in-frame clones and lacks some. Of some 120,000 clones in the sample, 15% to 20% were seen once. The chain is built from TRBV28 and TRBJ1-1, with D possibly matching TRBD1 (5 bases). The specimen sequenced was PBMCs. The receptor was isolated from a female donor in good health and CMV-seropositive. In DNA form, the CDR3 reads TGTGCCAGCACCGTGATAGGGGTGAACACTGAAGCTTTCTTT. It yields the protein CASTVIGVNTEAFF.